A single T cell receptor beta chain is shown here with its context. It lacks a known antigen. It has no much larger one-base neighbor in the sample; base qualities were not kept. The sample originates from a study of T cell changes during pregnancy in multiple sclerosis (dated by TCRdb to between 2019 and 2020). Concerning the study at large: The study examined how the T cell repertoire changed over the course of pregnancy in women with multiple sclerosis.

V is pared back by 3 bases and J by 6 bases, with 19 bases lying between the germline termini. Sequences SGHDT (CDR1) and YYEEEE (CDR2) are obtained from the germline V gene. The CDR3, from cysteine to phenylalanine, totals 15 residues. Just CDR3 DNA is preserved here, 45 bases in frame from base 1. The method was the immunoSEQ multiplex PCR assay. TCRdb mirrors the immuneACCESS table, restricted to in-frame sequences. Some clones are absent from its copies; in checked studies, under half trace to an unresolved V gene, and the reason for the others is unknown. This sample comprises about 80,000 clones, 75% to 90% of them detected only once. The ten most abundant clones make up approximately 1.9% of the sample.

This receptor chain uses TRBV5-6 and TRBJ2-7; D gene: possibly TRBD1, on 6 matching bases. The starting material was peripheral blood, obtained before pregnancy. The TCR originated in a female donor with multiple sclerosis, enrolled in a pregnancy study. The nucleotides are TGTGCCAGCAGCTCAATGGTGGAAACAGGGTCCGAGCAGTACTTC. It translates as CASSSMVETGSEQYF.